The sample holds one count of the clone carrying this T cell receptor (beta chain). The V and J ends lost 2 bases and 2 bases respectively, with 7 bases between them. The CDR3 is made up of 15 amino acids. CDR1 MNHEY and CDR2 SVGAGI come from the germline V gene. The record originates from a study of hypomethylating agent response in myelodysplastic syndrome. On the study more broadly: Responders were six patients with complete response or hematologic improvement; roughly 5 were non-responders. Response meant complete response or hematologic improvement; all other patients were non-responders.

The analysis used unsorted bulk bone marrow, not T-cell subsets. TCRdb's copy holds only in-frame clones and misses some; the assay was immunoSEQ multiplex PCR. The data contain over 8,000 clones, 83% of them singletons. The V call is TRBV6-5, the J call TRBJ2-6; D not resolved. The clonotype comes from a human donor with myelodysplastic syndrome. The source material was bone marrow, sampled before or after starting hypomethylating agent treatment for myelodysplastic syndrome (not recorded which). The CDR3 reads CASSYNGAGANVLTF. The DNA for the CDR3 is TGTGCCAGCAGTTACAATGGGGCTGGGGCCAACGTCCTGACTTTC.